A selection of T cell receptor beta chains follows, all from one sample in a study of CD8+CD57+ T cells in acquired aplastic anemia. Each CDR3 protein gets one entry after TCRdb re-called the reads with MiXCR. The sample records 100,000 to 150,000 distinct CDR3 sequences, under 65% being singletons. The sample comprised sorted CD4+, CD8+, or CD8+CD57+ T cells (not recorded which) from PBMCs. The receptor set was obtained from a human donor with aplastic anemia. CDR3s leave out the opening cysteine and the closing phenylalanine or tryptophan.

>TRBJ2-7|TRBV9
DSSYGQVSYEQY
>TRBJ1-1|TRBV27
ASSTPQVPEAF
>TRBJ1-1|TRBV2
ASGDWGAGGTEAF
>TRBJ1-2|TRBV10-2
ASMGYRRPYGYT
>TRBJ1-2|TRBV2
ASSSDSNYGYT
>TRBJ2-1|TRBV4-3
ASSQARSLNEQF
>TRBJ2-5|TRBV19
ASTPSGRAEETQY
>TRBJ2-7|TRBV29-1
SVGVVGLAGYEQY
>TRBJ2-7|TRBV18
ASSARDSYEQY
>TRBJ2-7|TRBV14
ASSRSDSYEQY
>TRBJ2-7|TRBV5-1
ASSLGSQGNYEQY
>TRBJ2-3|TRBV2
ASGPDEGTQY
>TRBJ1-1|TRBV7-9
ASSLGQNTEAF
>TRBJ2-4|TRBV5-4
ASTDGSDIQY
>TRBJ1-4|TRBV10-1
ATRTGSEKLF
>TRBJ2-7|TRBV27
ASSSPTYSYEQY
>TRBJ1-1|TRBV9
ASSVGQGRMYEAF
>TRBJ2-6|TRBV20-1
SARNLNPGANVLT
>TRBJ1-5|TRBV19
ASSIGAGEQPQH
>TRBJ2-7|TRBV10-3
ASSATGGPYEQY
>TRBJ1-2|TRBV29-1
SVAGQGGYGYT
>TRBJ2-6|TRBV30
AWSYSSGANVLT
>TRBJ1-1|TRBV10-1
ASTAGTSGTEAF
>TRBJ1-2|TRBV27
ASSLAGAGYGYT
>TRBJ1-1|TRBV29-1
SLVGLGDPYEAF
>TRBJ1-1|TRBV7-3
ASSLHQGNTEAF
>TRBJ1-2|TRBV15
ATSRDGQTAGYGYT
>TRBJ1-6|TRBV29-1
SDGTVGSPLH
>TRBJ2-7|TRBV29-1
SVEGRGGYEQY
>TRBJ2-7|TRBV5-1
ASSLGASGVYEQY
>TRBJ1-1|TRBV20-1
SVRQGPYTEAF
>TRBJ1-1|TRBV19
ASSKDRAKTEAF
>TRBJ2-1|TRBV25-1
ASSESGPSSYNEQF
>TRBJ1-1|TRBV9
ASGDRDTEAF
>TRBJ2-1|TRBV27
TSSWRGTYNEQF
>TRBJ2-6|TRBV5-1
ASSVPLSSGANVLT
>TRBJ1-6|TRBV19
ASKTTPWYSPLH
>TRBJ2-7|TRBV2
ASSVLSSGTYEQY
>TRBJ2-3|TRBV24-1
ASSVAVGGALDTQY
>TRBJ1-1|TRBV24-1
ATSDGGEAF
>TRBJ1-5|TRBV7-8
ASSSDRGGNQPQH
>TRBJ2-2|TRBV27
ASSPPGRRTGELF
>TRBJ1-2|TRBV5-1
ASSLPADYGYT
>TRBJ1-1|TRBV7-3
ASAEGTGHTEAF
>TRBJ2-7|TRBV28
ASSGVGDPPYEQC
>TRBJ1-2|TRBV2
ASSYDARGGYT
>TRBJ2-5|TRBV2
ASSEDSWGEETQY
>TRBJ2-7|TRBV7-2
ASSLLAGGGDEQY
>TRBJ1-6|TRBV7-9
ASSKHEGSVPLH
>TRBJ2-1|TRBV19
ASEGQGLGNEQF